These 7 T cell receptor beta chains were all obtained from the same sample, sequenced in a study of T cell responses to AZD1222 COVID-19 vaccine. The assay was immunoSEQ multiplex PCR, and TCRdb's table has in-frame clones only and misses some. The data show roughly 100,000 clones, approximately 88% seen once. The material was peripheral blood, obtained on day 0 of AZD1222 vaccination. All receptors derive from an adult in good health.

The rearrangement joins TRBV3-1 (or the pseudogene TRBV3-2) to TRBJ2-5; unclear D gene. Germline lookup yields CDR1 LGHDT and CDR2 YNNKEL (reference sequence). The CDR3 loop spans 15 amino acids. The V end lost 0 bases, the J end lost 1 base, and 9 bases lay between the germline ends. As DNA, the CDR3 is TGTGCCAGCAGCCAAGATCCACAGCTCCAAGAGACCCAGTACTTC. It translates to CASSQDPQLQETQYF.

The chain recombines TRBV6-4 with TRBJ2-5, with D possibly TRBD2 on 6 matching bases. The CDR3 has 13 amino acids. Germline lookup yields CDR1 MRHNA and CDR2 SNTAGT. V was cut by 6 bases and J by 0 bases, with 8 bases left in between. The CDR3 DNA reads as TGTGCCAGCAGCAGGACTAACCAAGAGACCCAGTACTTC. This gives the protein CASSRTNQETQYF.

The chain links TRBV4-2 to TRBJ1-1; no clear D. The V end lost 4 bases, the J end lost 1 base, and 19 bases lay between the germline ends. Germline V gene lookup returns CDR1 LGHNA and CDR2 YNFKEQ. The CDR3 length is 17 residues. CDR3 nucleotide sequence: TGTGCCAGCAGCCCAGAGGCGTGGAGTCCGGGGAACACTGAAGCTTTCTTT. Protein product: CASSPEAWSPGNTEAFF.

V and J are TRBV6-2 or TRBV6-3 and TRBJ2-3, with 12 bases identical to TRBD2. CDR1 is MNHEY and CDR2 is SVGEGT in the germline V gene. V lost 5 bases, J lost 5 bases, and 5 bases stayed unmatched. The CDR3 has 15 residues. The CDR3 coding sequence is TGTGCCAGCAGTGTAGTACTAGCGGGGGGAGATACGCAGTATTTT. The encoded protein is CASSVVLAGGDTQYF.

This chain links TRBV24-1 with TRBJ2-7, with D possibly matching TRBD1 (7 bases). Looked up from germline, CDR1 is KGHDR and CDR2 is SFDVKD. This CDR3 is 13 amino acids long. Trimming removed 4 bases at V and 5 bases at J, with 11 bases between. CDR3 nucleotides: TGTGCCACCAGTGACCGGGGGACAGACGAGCAGTACTTC. This sequence encodes CATSDRGTDEQYF.

The V and J genes are TRBV29-1 and TRBJ2-7; D unresolved. With 4 bases removed from V and 0 bases from J, the gap between germline ends came to 13 bases. Per the germline V gene, CDR1 is SQVTM and CDR2 is ANQGSEA. The CDR3 spans 14 residues. The CDR3 DNA reads TGCAGCGTTGTCCCACACCTAAGCTCCTACGAGCAGTACTTC. It specifies CSVVPHLSSYEQYF.

The count of this clone is one. V is TRBV9 and J is TRBJ2-6; TRBD1 agrees at 8 bases. The CDR3 contains 17 residues. V lost 0 bases, J lost 2 bases, and 4 bases stayed unmatched. From germline, CDR1 is SGDLS and CDR2 YYNGEE. The CDR3 sequence: CASSVAGGGAGANVLTF. The CDR3 coding sequence is TGTGCCAGCAGCGTAGCAGGGGGCGGGGCTGGGGCCAACGTCCTGACTTTC.